This paragraph reports one TCR beta chain. As processed by the authors: How many nucleated cells were present was estimated from reference gene primer amplification. Here immunoSEQ multiplex PCR was the method, and the copy in TCRdb shows in-frame clones only, minus some. For V, J and clone size, that table is used; D and trimming come from the DNA. The sample has 150,000 to 200,000 clones, roughly 89% seen once. The sample comes from a study of blood T cell repertoires in COVID-19. On the study more broadly: The cDNA or gDNA used as material had been derived from T cells, B-cell-depleted T cells, or PBMCs.

Sequenced: peripheral blood. The source of this sequence is a man younger than 35 with active or convalescent COVID-19.

In DNA, the CDR3 is TGCGCCAGCAGCTTGGGACAGGGTGAACTTAATGAAAAACTGTTTTTT. Translating it yields CASSLGQGELNEKLFF. V is TRBV5-1 and J is TRBJ1-4; 7 bases fit TRBD1. The CDR3 runs to 16 residues. Losses at the gene ends were 0 bases for V and 4 bases for J; bases not matched to a gene: 6. Germline V gene sequence: CDR1 SGHRS, CDR2 YFSETQ.